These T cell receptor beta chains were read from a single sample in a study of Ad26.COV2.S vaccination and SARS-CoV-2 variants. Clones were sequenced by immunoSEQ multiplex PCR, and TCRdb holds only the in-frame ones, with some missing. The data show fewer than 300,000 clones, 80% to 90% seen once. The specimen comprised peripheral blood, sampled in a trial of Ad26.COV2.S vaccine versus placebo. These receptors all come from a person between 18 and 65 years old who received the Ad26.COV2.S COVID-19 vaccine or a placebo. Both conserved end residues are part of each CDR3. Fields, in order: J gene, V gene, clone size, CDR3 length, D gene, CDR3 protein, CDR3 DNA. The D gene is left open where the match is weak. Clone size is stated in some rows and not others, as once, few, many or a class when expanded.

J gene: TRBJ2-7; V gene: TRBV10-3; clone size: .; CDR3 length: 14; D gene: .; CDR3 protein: CAINKDYPTYEQYF; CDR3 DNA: TGTGCCATCAACAAGGACTACCCGACCTACGAGCAGTACTTC
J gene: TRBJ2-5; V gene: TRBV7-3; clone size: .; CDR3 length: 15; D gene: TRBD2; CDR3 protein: CASSLLAGEQETQYF; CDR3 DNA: TGTGCCAGCAGCTTACTAGCGGGGGAGCAAGAGACCCAGTACTTC
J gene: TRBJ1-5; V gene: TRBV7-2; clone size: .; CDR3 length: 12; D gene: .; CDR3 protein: CASSYQGQPQHF; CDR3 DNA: TGTGCCAGCAGCTATCAGGGTCAGCCCCAGCATTTT
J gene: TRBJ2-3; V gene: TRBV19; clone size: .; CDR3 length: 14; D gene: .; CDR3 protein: CASSMMGAADTQYF; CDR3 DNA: TGTGCCAGTAGTATGATGGGGGCCGCAGATACGCAGTATTTT
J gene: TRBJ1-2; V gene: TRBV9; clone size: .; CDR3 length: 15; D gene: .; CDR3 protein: CASSLKAGSGRGYTF; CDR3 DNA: TGTGCCAGCAGCCTCAAAGCGGGGTCGGGGAGAGGCTACACCTTC
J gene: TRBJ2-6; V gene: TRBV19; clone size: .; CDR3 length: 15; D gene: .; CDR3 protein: CASRPPSSGANVLTF; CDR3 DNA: TGTGCCAGTAGGCCACCTTCCTCTGGGGCCAACGTCCTGACTTTC
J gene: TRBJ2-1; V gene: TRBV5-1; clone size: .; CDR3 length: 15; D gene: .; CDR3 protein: CASSPPGLNNNEQFF; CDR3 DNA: TGCGCCAGCAGCCCCCCGGGACTCAACAACAATGAGCAGTTCTTC
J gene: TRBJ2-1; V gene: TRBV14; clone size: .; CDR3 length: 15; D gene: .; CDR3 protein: CASSQASGAYNEQFF; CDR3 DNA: TGTGCCAGCAGCCAAGCTTCCGGAGCCTACAATGAGCAGTTCTTC
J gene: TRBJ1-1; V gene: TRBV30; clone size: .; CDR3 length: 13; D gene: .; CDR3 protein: CAWSLPQGRGAFF; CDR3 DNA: TGTGCCTGGTCGCTGCCCCAGGGGCGAGGAGCTTTCTTT
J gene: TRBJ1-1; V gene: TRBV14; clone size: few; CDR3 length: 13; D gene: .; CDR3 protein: CASSPRVRTEAFF; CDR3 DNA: TGTGCCAGCAGCCCAAGAGTGAGGACTGAAGCTTTCTTT
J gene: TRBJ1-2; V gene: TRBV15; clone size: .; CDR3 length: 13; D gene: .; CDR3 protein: CATSRDVQGGYTF; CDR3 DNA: TGTGCCACCAGCAGAGATGTTCAGGGTGGCTACACCTTC
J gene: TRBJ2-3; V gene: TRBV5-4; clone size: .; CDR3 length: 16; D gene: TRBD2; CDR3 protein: CASSLEERGARDTQYF; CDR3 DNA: TGTGCCAGCAGCTTGGAGGAGCGGGGGGCAAGAGATACGCAGTATTTT
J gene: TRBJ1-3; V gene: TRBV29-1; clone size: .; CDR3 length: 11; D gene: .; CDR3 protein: CSVASGNTIYF; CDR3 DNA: TGCAGCGTTGCCTCTGGAAACACCATATATTTT
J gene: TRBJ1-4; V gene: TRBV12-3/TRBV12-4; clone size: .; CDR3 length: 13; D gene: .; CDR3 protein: CASSLGRYEKLFF; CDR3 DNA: TGTGCCAGCAGTTTAGGGAGGTATGAAAAACTGTTTTTT
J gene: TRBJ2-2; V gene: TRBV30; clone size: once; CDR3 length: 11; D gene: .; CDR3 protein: CAWSVVEELFF; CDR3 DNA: TGTGCCTGGAGTGTAGTCGAGGAGCTGTTTTTT
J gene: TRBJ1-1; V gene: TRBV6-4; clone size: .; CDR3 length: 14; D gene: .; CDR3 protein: CASSATGPGTEAFF; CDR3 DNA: TGTGCCAGCAGTGCTACAGGTCCGGGGACTGAAGCTTTCTTT
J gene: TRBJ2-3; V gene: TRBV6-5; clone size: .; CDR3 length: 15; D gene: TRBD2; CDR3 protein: CASSRTSGRTDTQYF; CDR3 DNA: TGTGCCAGCAGTCGGACTAGCGGGAGGACAGATACGCAGTATTTT
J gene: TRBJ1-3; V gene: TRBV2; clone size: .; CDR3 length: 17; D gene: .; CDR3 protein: CASSELSVGSSGNTIYF; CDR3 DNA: TGTGCCAGCAGTGAGCTGTCTGTAGGTTCCTCTGGAAACACCATATATTTT
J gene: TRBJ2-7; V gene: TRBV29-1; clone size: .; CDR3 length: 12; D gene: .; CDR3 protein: CSGRDGSYEQYF; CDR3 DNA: TGCAGCGGCAGGGACGGTTCCTACGAGCAGTACTTC
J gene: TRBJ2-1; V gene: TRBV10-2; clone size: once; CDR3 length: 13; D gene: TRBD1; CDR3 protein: CASRDRVYNEQFF; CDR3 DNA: TGCGCCAGCAGGGACAGGGTCTACAATGAGCAGTTCTTC
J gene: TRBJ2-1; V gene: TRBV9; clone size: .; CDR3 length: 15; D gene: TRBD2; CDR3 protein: CASSVRLAVYNEQFF; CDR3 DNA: TGTGCCAGCAGCGTAAGACTAGCGGTCTACAATGAGCAGTTCTTC
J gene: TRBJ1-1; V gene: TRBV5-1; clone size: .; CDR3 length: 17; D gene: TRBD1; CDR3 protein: CASSLALRGRMNTEAFF; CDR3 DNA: TGCGCCAGCAGCTTGGCTCTCAGGGGGAGGATGAACACTGAAGCTTTCTTT
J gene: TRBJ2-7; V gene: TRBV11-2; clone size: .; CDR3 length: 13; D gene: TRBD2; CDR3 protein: CASSLGASGEQYF; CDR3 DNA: TGTGCCAGCAGCTTAGGGGCTAGCGGGGAGCAGTACTTC
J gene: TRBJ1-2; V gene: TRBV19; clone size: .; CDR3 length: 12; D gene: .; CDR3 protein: CASQGTGGPYTF; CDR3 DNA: TGTGCCAGCCAGGGAACTGGCGGACCCTACACCTTC
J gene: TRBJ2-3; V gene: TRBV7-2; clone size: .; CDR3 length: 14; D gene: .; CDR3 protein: CASSFSRVTDTQYF; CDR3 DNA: TGTGCCAGCAGCTTTAGTAGGGTCACAGATACGCAGTATTTT
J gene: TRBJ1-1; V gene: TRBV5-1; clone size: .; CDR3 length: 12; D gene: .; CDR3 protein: CASSQWGTEAFF; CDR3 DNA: TGCGCCAGCAGCCAATGGGGCACTGAAGCTTTCTTT
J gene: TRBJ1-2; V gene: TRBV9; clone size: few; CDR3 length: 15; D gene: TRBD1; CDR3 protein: CASSVDWGQTYGYTF; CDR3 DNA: TGTGCCAGCAGCGTAGACTGGGGACAGACCTATGGCTACACCTTC
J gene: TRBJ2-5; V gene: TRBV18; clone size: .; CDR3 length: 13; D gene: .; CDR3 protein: CASSPGGEETQYF; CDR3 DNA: TGTGCCAGCTCACCAGGGGGCGAGGAGACCCAGTACTTC
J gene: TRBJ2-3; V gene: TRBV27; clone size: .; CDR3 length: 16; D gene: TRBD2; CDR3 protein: CASNSLSGSWTDTQYF; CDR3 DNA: TGTGCCAGCAATTCCCTTAGCGGGAGTTGGACAGATACGCAGTATTTT
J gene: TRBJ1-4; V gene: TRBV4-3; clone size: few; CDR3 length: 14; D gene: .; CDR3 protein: CASSPRGTPEKLFF; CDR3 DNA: TGCGCCAGCAGCCCCAGGGGAACACCGGAAAAACTGTTTTTT
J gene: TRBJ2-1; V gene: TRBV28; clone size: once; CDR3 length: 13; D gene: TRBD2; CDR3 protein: CASSLGLHNEQFF; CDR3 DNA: TGTGCCAGCAGTTTGGGACTACACAATGAGCAGTTCTTC
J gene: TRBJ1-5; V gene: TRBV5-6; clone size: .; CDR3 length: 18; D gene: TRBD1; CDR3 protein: CASSLRSPTGGSNQPQHF; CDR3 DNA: TGTGCCAGCAGCTTGAGGTCGCCGACAGGGGGAAGCAATCAGCCCCAGCATTTT
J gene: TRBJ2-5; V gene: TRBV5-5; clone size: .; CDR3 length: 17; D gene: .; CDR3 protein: CASSLSPRATGGETQYF; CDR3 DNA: TGTGCCAGCAGCTTGAGTCCCAGGGCTACGGGTGGGGAGACCCAGTACTTC
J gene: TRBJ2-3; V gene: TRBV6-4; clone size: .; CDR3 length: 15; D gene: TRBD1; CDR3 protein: CASSDGDSPTDTQYF; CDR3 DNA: TGTGCCAGCAGTGACGGGGACAGCCCCACAGATACGCAGTATTTT
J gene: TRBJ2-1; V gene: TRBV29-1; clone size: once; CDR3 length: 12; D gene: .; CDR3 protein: CSVAREGYEQFF; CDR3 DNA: TGCAGCGTTGCTCGAGAGGGTTATGAGCAGTTCTTC
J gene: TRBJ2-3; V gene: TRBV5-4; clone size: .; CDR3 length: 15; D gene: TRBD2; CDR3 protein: CASSLGLAGVDTQYF; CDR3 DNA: TGTGCCAGCAGCTTGGGACTAGCGGGAGTGGATACGCAGTATTTT